The 2 T cell receptor beta chains in this list originate from one sample, sequenced in a study of control samples from healthy donors and cancer patients. Using immunoSEQ multiplex PCR, the repertoire was profiled, and TCRdb retains in-frame clones only, with some absent. The sample comprises more than 95,000 clones, approximately 93% of which are singletons, and about 7.3% rests with the top ten. Sequencing was performed on blood. The origin of the receptors is a man younger than 30 in good health.

The chain joins TRBV6-5 to TRBJ2-7; D is perhaps TRBD1 (6 bases). From germline, CDR1 is MNHEY and CDR2 SVGAGI. The CDR3 loop spans 14 amino acids. Deletions cut 8 bases from V and 4 bases from J, with 18 bases between. Here the CDR3 reads CASVSGQFFYEQYF. DNA of the CDR3: TGTGCCAGCGTGAGTGGACAGTTCTTTTACGAGCAGTACTTC.

The chain joins TRBV5-1 to TRBJ2-1; 8 positions match TRBD2. CDR1 is SGHRS, CDR2 YFSETQ, per germline. There are 17 residues in the CDR3. V dropped 0 bases and J dropped 6; count of bases not matched to a gene: 11. The CDR3 is CASSLGASGGFGNEQFF. The CDR3 DNA reads TGCGCCAGCAGCTTGGGGGCTTCGGGAGGGTTTGGCAATGAGCAGTTCTTC.